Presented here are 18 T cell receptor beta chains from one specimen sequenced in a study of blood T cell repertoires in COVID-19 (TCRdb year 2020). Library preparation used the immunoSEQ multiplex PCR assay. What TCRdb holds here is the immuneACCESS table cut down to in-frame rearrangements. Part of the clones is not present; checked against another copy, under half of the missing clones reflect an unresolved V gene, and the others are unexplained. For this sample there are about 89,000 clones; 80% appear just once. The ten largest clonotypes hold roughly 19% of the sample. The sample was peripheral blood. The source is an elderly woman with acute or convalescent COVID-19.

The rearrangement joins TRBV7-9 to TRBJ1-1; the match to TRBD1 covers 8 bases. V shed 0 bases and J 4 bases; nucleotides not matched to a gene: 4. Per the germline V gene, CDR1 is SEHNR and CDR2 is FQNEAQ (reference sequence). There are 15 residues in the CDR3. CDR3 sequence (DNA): TGTGCCAGCAGCTTAGCGAGACAGGGGCCCACTGAAGCTTTCTTT. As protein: CASSLARQGPTEAFF.

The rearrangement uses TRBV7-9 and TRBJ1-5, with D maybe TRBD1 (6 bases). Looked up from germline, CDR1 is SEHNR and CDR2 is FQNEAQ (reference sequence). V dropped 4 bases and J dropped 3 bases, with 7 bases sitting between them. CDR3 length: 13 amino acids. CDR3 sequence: CASSWDNNQPQHF. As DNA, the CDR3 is TGTGCCAGCAGCTGGGACAACAATCAGCCCCAGCATTTT.

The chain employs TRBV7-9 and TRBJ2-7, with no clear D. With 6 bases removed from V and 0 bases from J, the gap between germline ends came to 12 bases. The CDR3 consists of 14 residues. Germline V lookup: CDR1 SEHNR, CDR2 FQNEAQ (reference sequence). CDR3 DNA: TGTGCCAGCAGTTTCACTATAAACTCCTACGAGCAGTACTTC. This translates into CASSFTINSYEQYF.

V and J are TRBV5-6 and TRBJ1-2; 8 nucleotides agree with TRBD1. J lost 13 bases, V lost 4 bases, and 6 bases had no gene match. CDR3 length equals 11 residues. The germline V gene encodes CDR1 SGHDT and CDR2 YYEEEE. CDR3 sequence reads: CASSIQGGSTF. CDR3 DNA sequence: TGTGCCAGCAGCATACAGGGGGGCAGCACCTTC.

CDR3 in DNA: TGTGCCAGCAGTTACTCGATAGTAGTGGCCTACAATGAGCAGTTCTTC. Translated, it gives CASSYSIVVAYNEQFF. The chain links TRBV6-5 to TRBJ2-1; D is undetermined. The germline V and J ends were trimmed by 0 bases and 2 bases, with 11 bases remaining between them. This CDR3 comprises 16 residues. Germline lookup yields CDR1 MNHEY and CDR2 SVGAGI.

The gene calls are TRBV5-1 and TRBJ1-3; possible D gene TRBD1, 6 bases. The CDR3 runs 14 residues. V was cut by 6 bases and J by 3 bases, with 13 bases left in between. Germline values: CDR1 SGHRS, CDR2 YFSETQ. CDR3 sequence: CASNEGTFGNTIYF. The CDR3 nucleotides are TGCGCCAGCAACGAAGGGACATTTGGAAACACCATATATTTT.

CDR3 region: CASSLAANQPQHF. The CDR3 DNA reads as TGCGCCAGCAGCTTGGCCGCGAATCAGCCCCAGCATTTT. The rearrangement joins TRBV5-1 to TRBJ1-5, with unresolved D. The CDR3 totals 13 residues. Per the germline V gene, CDR1 is SGHRS and CDR2 is YFSETQ. Trimming pared 0 bases from V and 4 bases from J, leaving 5 bases between.

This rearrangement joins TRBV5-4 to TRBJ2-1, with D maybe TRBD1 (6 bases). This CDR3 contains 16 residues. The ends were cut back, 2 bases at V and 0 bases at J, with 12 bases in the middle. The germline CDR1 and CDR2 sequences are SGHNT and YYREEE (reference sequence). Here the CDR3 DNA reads TGTGCCAGCAGCTTCCCTCAGGGGAGCTCCTACAATGAGCAGTTCTTC. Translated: CASSFPQGSSYNEQFF.

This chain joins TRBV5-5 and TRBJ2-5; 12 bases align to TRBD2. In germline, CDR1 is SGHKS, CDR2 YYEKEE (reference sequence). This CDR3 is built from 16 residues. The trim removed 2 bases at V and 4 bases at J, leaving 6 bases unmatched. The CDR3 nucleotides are TGTGCCAGCAGCTTTGAGACTAGCGGGAGCACAGAGACCCAGTACTTC. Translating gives CASSFETSGSTETQYF.

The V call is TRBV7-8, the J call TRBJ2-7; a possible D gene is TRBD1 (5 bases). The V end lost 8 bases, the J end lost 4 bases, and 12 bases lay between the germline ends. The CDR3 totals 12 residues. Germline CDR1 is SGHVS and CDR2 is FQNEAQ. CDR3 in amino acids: CASVPGHYEQYF. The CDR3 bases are TGTGCCAGCGTCCCAGGGCATTACGAGCAGTACTTC.

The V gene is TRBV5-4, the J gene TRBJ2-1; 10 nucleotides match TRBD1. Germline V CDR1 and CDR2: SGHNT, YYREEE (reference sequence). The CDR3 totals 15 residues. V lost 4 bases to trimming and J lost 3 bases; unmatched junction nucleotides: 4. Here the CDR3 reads CASSHGTGVYNEQFF. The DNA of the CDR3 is TGTGCCAGCAGCCACGGGACAGGGGTCTACAATGAGCAGTTCTTC.

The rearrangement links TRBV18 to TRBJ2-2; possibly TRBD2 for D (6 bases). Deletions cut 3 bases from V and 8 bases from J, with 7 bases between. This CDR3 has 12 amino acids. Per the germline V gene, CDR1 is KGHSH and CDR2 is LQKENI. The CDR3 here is CASSPAGGELFF. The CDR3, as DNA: TGTGCCAGCTCACCTGCGGGAGGGGAGCTGTTTTTT.

CDR3: CASSHGARGEKLFF. DNA of the CDR3: TGTGCCAGCAGTCACGGCGCACGGGGTGAAAAACTGTTTTTT. The chain carries TRBV6-5 and TRBJ1-4, with no clear D. Germline loops: CDR1 MNHEY, CDR2 SVGAGI. The V end was cut by 5 bases, the J end by 7 bases, with 14 bases between. The CDR3 is 14 residues long.

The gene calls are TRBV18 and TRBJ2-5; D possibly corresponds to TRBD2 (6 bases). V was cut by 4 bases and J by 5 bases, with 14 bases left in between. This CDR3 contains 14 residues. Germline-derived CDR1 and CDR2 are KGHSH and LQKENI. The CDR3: CASSRTNLRETQYF. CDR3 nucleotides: TGTGCCAGCTCACGGACTAACCTCCGGGAGACCCAGTACTTC.

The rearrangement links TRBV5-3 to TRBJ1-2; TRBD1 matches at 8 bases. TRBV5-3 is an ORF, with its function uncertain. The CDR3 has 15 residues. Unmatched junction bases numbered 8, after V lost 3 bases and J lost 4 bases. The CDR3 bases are TGTGCCAGAAGCTGCTACAGGGGGTCGTGCTATGGCTACACCTTC. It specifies CARSCYRGSCYGYTF.

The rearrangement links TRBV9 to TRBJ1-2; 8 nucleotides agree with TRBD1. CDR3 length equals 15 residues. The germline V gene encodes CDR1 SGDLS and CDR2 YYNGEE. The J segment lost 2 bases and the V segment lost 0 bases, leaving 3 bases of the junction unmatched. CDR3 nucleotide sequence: TGTGCCAGCAGCGTAGCCTCAGGGGGCAACTATGGCTACACCTTC. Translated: CASSVASGGNYGYTF.

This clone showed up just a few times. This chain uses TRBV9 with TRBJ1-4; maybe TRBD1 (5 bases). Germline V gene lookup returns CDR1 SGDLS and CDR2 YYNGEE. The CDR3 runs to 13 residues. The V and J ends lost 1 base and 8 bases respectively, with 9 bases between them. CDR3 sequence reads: CASSVRGGEKLFF. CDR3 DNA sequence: TGTGCCAGCAGCGTAAGGGGTGGGGAAAAACTGTTTTTT.

The CDR3 sequence: CASSIWGTATYEQYF. DNA of the CDR3: TGTGCCAGCAGTATATGGGGCACGGCGACCTACGAGCAGTACTTC. The chain has TRBV6-5 and TRBJ2-7, with a tentative D call TRBD1 (5 bases). The length of the CDR3 is 15 residues. Germline V gives CDR1 MNHEY, CDR2 SVGAGI. Trimming removed 5 bases from V and 2 bases from J, with 16 bases in between.